This section outlines one TCR beta chain sequence together with its context. The data derive from a study of shared clonotypes between healthy human individuals. Turning to the study itself: Each donor had three CD4 naive, three CD4 memory, two CD8 naive and one CD8 memory plate.

The authors distributed each subset's genomic DNA evenly over several immunoSEQ plates. TCRdb's table, derived via immunoSEQ multiplex PCR, lists solely in-frame clones and lacks some. The table lists some 1.1 million clones, 77% of them singletons. Germline V gives CDR1 SGHRS, CDR2 YFSETQ. Trimming shortened V by 5 bases and J by 6 bases, and 15 bases separated the two germline ends. The CDR3 runs to 13 residues. The receptor comes from a man between 18 and 35 years old in good health. Some clones in this sample may be carry-over from other donors' samples. Specimen: memory CD4+ T cells from PBMCs. Subset reported: CD45RA-negative fraction. This chain uses TRBV5-1 with TRBJ2-7; D is unresolved. CDR3 DNA: TGCGCCAGCAGGGCCGACCCCGACGGCGAGCAGTACTTC. Its protein is CASRADPDGEQYF. Looking up the rest from reference TRBV5-1 and TRBJ2-7 gives the full variable domain: KAGVTQTPRYLIKTRGQQVTLSCSPISGHRSVSWYQQTPGQGLQFLFEYFSETQRNKGNFPGRFSGRQFSNSRSEMNVSTLELGDSALYLCASRADPDGEQYFGPGTRLTVT.